These 4 T cell receptor beta chains share one sample of origin, sequenced in a study of blood T cells in healthy people across ages. It was with a sample-barcoded 5' primer and a J-beta primer mix that a second PCR of about 7 to 12 cycles was run. TCRdb redid the calling of the 5' RACE reads with MiXCR, one entry per CDR3 protein. This repertoire shows 650,000 to 1,000,000 distinct CDR3 sequences, under 40% found once; its top ten account for 10% to 15%. The sample consisted of blood. Source of these receptors: a man younger than 35 in good health.

Comments on this clonotype: This may arise from a read error, as a much more abundant clone is one base away. The chain employs TRBV20-1 and TRBJ2-7, with a tentative D call TRBD2 (5 bases). The CDR3 is made up of 16 amino acids. Germline loops: CDR1 DFQATT, CDR2 SNEGSKA (reference sequence). The V and J ends lost 5 bases and 7 bases respectively, with 27 bases between them. DNA of the CDR3: TGCAGTGCTCCCCCGGTGGGCGGGTTGGGATACAATGAGCAGTACTTC. Its translation is CSAPPVGGLGYNEQYF.

This clonotype has only a few counts. V usage is TRBV20-1 and J usage is TRBJ1-4; D gene uncertain. CDR1 and CDR2 from the germline V gene are DFQATT and SNEGSKA (reference sequence). The length of the CDR3 is 13 residues. Trimming cost V 8 bases and J 5 bases, with 15 bases left between them. The CDR3: CSTKTPFNEKLFF. As DNA, the CDR3 is TGCAGTACCAAGACTCCGTTCAATGAAAAACTGTTTTTT.

The chain combines TRBV20-1 with TRBJ2-7, with 12 bases matching TRBD2. Germline V gene sequence: CDR1 DFQATT, CDR2 SNEGSKA (reference sequence). V lost 4 bases, J lost 3 bases, and 7 bases stayed unmatched. This CDR3 spans 15 amino acids. The chain's CDR3 is CSAKVGLAGFYEQYF. The CDR3 coding sequence is TGCAGTGCTAAGGTGGGACTAGCGGGTTTCTACGAGCAGTACTTC.

As concerns this clonotype: A read error is possible here, since a much larger clone lies one base away. This rearrangement joins TRBV7-9 to TRBJ2-5; D may be TRBD1 (5 bases). Germline V gene lookup returns CDR1 SEHNR and CDR2 FQNEAQ (reference sequence). CDR3 size: 15 residues. DNA of the CDR3: TGTGCCAGCAGCCCTAGGTCCGACAGAAAAGAGATCCAGTACTTC. Protein sequence: CASSPRSDRKEIQYF.